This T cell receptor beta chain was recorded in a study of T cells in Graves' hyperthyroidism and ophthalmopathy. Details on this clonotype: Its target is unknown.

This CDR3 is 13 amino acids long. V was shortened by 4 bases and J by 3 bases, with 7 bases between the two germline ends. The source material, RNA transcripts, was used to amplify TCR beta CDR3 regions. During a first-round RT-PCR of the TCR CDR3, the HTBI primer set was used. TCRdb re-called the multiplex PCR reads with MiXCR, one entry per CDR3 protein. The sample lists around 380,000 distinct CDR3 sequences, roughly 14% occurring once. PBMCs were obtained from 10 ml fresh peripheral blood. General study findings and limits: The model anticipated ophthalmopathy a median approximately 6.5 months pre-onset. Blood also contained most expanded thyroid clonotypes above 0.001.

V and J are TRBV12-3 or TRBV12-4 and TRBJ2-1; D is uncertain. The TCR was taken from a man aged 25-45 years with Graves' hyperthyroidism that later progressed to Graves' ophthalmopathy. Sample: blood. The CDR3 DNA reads TGTGCCAGCAGTTACGGCAACTACAATGAGCAGTTCTTC. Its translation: CASSYGNYNEQFF.